The present TCR beta chain was sequenced within a study of cytomegalovirus exposure and HLA in healthy donors. Study-level findings and limits: In vitro checks showed that a few CMV-associated chains really do target CMV antigens.

The PCR ran on 60 Vbeta and 13 Jbeta primers. TCRdb keeps only in-frame clones here, not all; method: immunoSEQ multiplex PCR. This sample has under 150,000 clones; roughly four fifths occur once, and the top ten carry approximately 5.6%. There are 13 residues in the CDR3. Germline CDR1 and CDR2: MNHNS and SASEGT. The V and J ends lost 6 bases and 4 bases, in that order; junction bases with no gene match: 5. Regarding this clone: Its target is unknown.

J is TRBJ1-2 and V is TRBV6-1, with TRBD1 identical over 7 bases. Sequencing input: PBMCs. The origin of this receptor is a woman in her forties in good health and CMV-seropositive. The CDR3 nucleotides are TGTGCCAGCAGACAGACAGGGACCTATGGCTACACCTTC. This encodes CASRQTGTYGYTF.